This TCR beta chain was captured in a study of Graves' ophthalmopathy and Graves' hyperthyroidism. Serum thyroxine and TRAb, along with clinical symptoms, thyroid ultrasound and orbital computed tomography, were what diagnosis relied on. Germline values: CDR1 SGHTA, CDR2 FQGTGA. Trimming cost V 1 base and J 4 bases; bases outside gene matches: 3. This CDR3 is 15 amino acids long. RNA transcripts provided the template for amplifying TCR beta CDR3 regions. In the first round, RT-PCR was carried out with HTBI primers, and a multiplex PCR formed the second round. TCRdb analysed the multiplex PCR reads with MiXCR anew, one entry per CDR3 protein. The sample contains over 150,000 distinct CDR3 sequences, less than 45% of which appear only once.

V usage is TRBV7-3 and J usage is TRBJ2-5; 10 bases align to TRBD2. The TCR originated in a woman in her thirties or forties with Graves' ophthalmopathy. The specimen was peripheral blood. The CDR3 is CASSLIAGGRETQYF. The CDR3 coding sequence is TGTGCCAGCAGCTTAATAGCGGGAGGTAGAGAGACCCAGTACTTC.